The 23 T cell receptor beta chains given below trace back to one sample, sequenced in a study of post-analysis software for immune sequencing data. cDNA libraries for TCR beta contained unique molecular identifiers. TCRdb redid the calling of the PCR reads with MiXCR, one entry per CDR3 protein. The data hold about half a million distinct CDR3 sequences, with 30% to 40% observed a single time. Findings and caveats of the study: Patients showed TRBV5-6, TRBV5-1 and TRBV20-1 among about five TRBV segments more frequent than in controls.

The antigens of these receptors remain unknown. Sequencing input: blood. These receptors originate from a girl aged 2-17 years with multiple sclerosis.

The J gene is TRBJ2-5, the V gene TRBV5-1, with D uncertain. V was trimmed by 1 base and J by 11 bases, leaving 27 bases between them. This CDR3 contains 17 residues. Germline V gene lookup returns CDR1 SGHRS and CDR2 YFSETQ. The CDR3 spells CASSLTPVRGEYNEQYF. The DNA of the CDR3 is TGCGCCAGCAGCTTGACCCCAGTCCGCGGAGAGTACAATGAGCAGTACTTC.

The chain couples TRBV6-5 to TRBJ1-2, with 10 positions matching TRBD1. The V gene end was trimmed by 10 bases and the J gene end by 12 bases; junction bases not matched to a gene: 14. This CDR3 is built from 13 residues. Germline CDR1 is MNHEY and CDR2 is SVGAGI. CDR3 nucleotide sequence: TGTGCCACCAGACAGGGGGCGTTGGGGGGCCACACCTTC. Its translation is CATRQGALGGHTF.

The chain employs TRBV9 and TRBJ1-2; the D is unclear. The V gene lost 0 bases and the J gene lost 8 bases, with 5 bases spanning the gap. CDR1 is SGDLS and CDR2 is YYNGEE in the germline V gene. The CDR3 is 11 residues long. CDR3 in amino acids: CASSVVGGYTF. CDR3 nucleotide sequence: TGTGCCAGCAGCGTAGTAGGCGGCTACACCTTC.

A few counts support this clonotype. The gene calls are TRBV7-9 and TRBJ2-5; D assignment may be TRBD1 or TRBD2 (5 bases each). V was shortened by 5 bases and J by 5 bases, with 15 bases between the two germline ends. Germline CDR1 and CDR2: SEHNR and FQNEAQ (reference sequence). CDR3 size: 14 residues. CDR3 coding DNA: TGTGCCAGCAGCACCAGGACCTGGGGGGAGACCCAGTACTTC. It specifies CASSTRTWGETQYF.

The V call is TRBV19, the J call TRBJ1-1; D unresolved. The CDR3 is made up of 12 amino acids. V dropped 3 bases and J dropped 6 bases, with 8 bases sitting between them. The V gene's germline CDR1 is LNHDA and CDR2 SQIVND (reference sequence). In DNA form, the CDR3 reads TGTGCCAGTAGTATTGCGGGGTCTGAAGCTTTCTTT. It is translated as CASSIAGSEAFF.

This clonotype was counted only a few times. As DNA, the CDR3 is TGTGCCAGCAGTTCTTCCGGGACAGGGGCTCACGAGCAGTACTTC. This sequence encodes CASSSSGTGAHEQYF. V usage is TRBV12-3 or TRBV12-4 and J usage is TRBJ2-7; 10 bases align to TRBD1. The CDR3 extends over 15 amino acids. After removal of 4 bases from V and 5 bases from J, the junction contained 8 bases not matched to a gene.

Turning to this clonotype: A single base separates this from a much larger clone, so it may be a read error. The V and J genes are TRBV5-1 and TRBJ2-1; TRBD1 might be the D (6 bases). The V gene's germline CDR1 is SGHRS and CDR2 YFSETQ. The CDR3 is 15 residues long. V was trimmed by 5 bases and J by 10 bases, leaving 22 bases between them. CDR3 protein: CASRSEQGFGYEQFF. CDR3 nucleotide sequence: TGCGCCAGCAGATCGGAACAGGGTTTCGGCTACGAGCAGTTCTTC.

V usage is TRBV7-6 and J usage is TRBJ2-3; unclear D gene. Germline V gives CDR1 SGHVS, CDR2 FNYEAQ. The CDR3 is made up of 14 amino acids. Trimming took off 5 bases at V and 0 bases at J, with 9 bases between the two ends. The CDR3 DNA is TGTGCCAGCAGCGCGGCCCCTAGCACAGATACGCAGTATTTT. Its protein product is CASSAAPSTDTQYF.

The table lists this clonotype with a count of one. The CDR3, as DNA: TGTGCCAGCGAGCGAGGGGCGACAGGGGTGGGACAGCCCCAGCATTTT. The encoded protein is CASERGATGVGQPQHF. This chain joins TRBV28 and TRBJ1-5, with 8 bases that match TRBD1. V lost 8 bases to trimming and J lost 7 bases; unmatched junction nucleotides: 16. The CDR3 length is 16 residues. CDR1 and CDR2 (germline): MDHEN, SYDVKM.

CDR3 sequence: CASSHGGADEQFF. The CDR3 bases are TGTGCCAGCAGCCACGGGGGGGCGGATGAGCAGTTCTTC. The V call is TRBV3-1, the J call TRBJ2-1, with 8 bases identical to TRBD2. Germline V gives CDR1 LGHDT, CDR2 YNNKEL (reference sequence). The CDR3 is 13 residues long. Trimming removed 3 bases from V and 8 bases from J; junction bases left unmatched: 3.

This chain uses TRBV3-1 with TRBJ2-7; possible D gene TRBD1, 6 bases. Per germline, CDR1 LGHDT and CDR2 YNNKEL (reference sequence). V was shortened by 1 base and J by 10 bases, with 17 bases between the two germline ends. The CDR3 contains 14 residues. The CDR3 sequence: CASSQVVGAEAQYF. The CDR3 DNA reads as TGTGCCAGCAGCCAAGTAGTGGGGGCAGAGGCCCAGTACTTC.

As to this clonotype: A junction end diverges from the germline sequence, so it may reflect a read error. The chain combines TRBV6-2 or TRBV6-3 with TRBJ2-3; 10 positions match TRBD2. The CDR3 runs 15 residues. Germline V CDR1 and CDR2: MNHEY, SVGEGT. The CDR3 DNA reads as TGTGCCGGCAGTTACTCGAGCGGGGGGGCCGATACGCAGTATTTT. The encoded protein is CAGSYSSGGADTQYF.

The sample holds a few counts of this clonotype. The chain employs TRBV7-2 and TRBJ2-7; D call uncertain. The CDR3 is 13 amino acids. CDR1 and CDR2 (germline): SGHTA, FQGNSA. Trimming pared 5 bases from V and 6 bases from J, leaving 14 bases between. This CDR3 is CASSPQSTPEQYF. The CDR3 DNA reads as TGTGCCAGCAGCCCTCAGTCGACCCCCGAGCAGTACTTC.

This clonotype occurred a few times. This chain connects TRBV7-9 to TRBJ2-1; D not resolved. The ends were cut back, 2 bases at V and 5 bases at J, with 7 bases in the middle. This CDR3 spans 13 amino acids. CDR1 and CDR2 from the germline V gene are SEHNR and FQNEAQ (reference sequence). Here the CDR3 reads CASSLLSDNEQFF. The CDR3 DNA is TGTGCCAGCAGCTTACTGTCGGACAATGAGCAGTTCTTC. The complete variable domain, with remaining parts taken from reference TRBV7-9 and TRBJ2-1, reads DTGVSQNPRHKITKRGQNVTFRCDPISEHNRLYWYRQTLGQGPEFLTYFQNEAQLEKSRLLSDRFSAERPKGSFSTLEIQRTEQGDSAMYLCASSLLSDNEQFFGPGTRLTVL.

V usage is TRBV12-3 or TRBV12-4 and J usage is TRBJ2-7; 7 positions agree with TRBD1. This CDR3 is built from 12 residues. Trimming at V came to 6 bases and at J to 4 bases, leaving 3 bases not matched to a gene. This CDR3 is CASRLQGYEQYF. The CDR3 bases are TGTGCCAGCAGGCTACAGGGGTACGAGCAGTACTTC.

This chain connects TRBV20-1 to TRBJ2-4; D not certain. The end of the DNA is better explained by TRBJ2-7, so the J call may be wrong. This CDR3 spans 14 amino acids. In germline, CDR1 is DFQATT, CDR2 SNEGSKA (reference sequence). Written as DNA, the CDR3 is TGCAGTGCTAGGGGCAGAAAAGTTCCCTACGAGCAGTACTTC. It translates to CSARGRKVPYEQYF.

This chain uses TRBV7-2 with TRBJ2-7; tentatively, D is TRBD2 (6 bases). Germline CDR1 reads SGHTA; CDR2 reads FQGNSA. Trimming took 3 bases from V and 3 from J, leaving 9 bases between them. CDR3 length: 13 amino acids. The CDR3 protein is CASSFGRDYEQYF. CDR3 coding DNA: TGTGCCAGCAGCTTCGGGCGGGACTACGAGCAGTACTTC.

This clonotype was detected many times. The CDR3 reads CASRGQGQETQYF. The CDR3 DNA follows: TGTGCCAGCAGGGGGCAAGGGCAAGAGACCCAGTACTTC. The chain couples TRBV9 to TRBJ2-5; a possible D gene is TRBD1 (5 bases). The germline gives CDR1 SGDLS, CDR2 YYNGEE. This CDR3 is built from 13 residues. V lost 5 bases and J 2 bases, leaving 10 bases between the germline ends.

This chain links TRBV15 with TRBJ2-3; no definite D call. The CDR3 loop spans 15 amino acids. Germline lookup yields CDR1 LNHNV and CDR2 YYDKDF (reference sequence). The V end was cut by 4 bases, the J end by 2 bases, with 13 bases between. The CDR3 DNA follows: TGTGCCACCAGCACCTACCTTGCGTCCACAGATACGCAGTATTTT. This codes for CATSTYLASTDTQYF. Full variable domain (missing parts from reference TRBV15 and TRBJ2-3): DAMVIQNPRYQVTQFGKPVTLSCSQTLNHNVMYWYQQKSSQAPKLLFHYYDKDFNNEADTPDNFQSRRPNTSFCFLDIRSPGLGDTAMYLCATSTYLASTDTQYFGPGTRLTVL.

This clonotype was seen a handful of times. The CDR3 loop is CASRPTGSVEQYF. The CDR3 region has the DNA TGTGCCAGCAGACCGACAGGCTCCGTCGAGCAGTACTTC. The J gene is TRBJ2-7, the V gene TRBV6-1, with a possible D match to TRBD1 (6 bases). The V and J ends lost 6 bases and 6 bases respectively, with 15 bases between them. Germline V lookup: CDR1 MNHNS, CDR2 SASEGT. CDR3 length equals 13 residues.

The chain links TRBV20-1 to TRBJ2-4; TRBD1 might be the D (5 bases). The J call is uncertain, as TRBJ2-5 better fits the DNA end. The CDR3 contains 13 residues. Germline assignment: CDR1 DFQATT and CDR2 SNEGSKA (reference sequence). The CDR3 here is CSARARGQETQYF. Here the CDR3 DNA reads TGCAGTGCTAGAGCAAGGGGTCAAGAGACCCAGTACTTC.

This clonotype was observed a few times. This chain uses TRBV7-2 with TRBJ2-4, with D tentatively TRBD2 (5 bases). The CDR3 extends over 15 amino acids. V shed 2 bases and J shed 8 bases, with 16 bases lying between them. Germline V gene sequence: CDR1 SGHTA, CDR2 FQGNSA. CDR3 coding DNA: TGTGCCAGCAGCTTAAGTGGAGGCCAACCGGACATTCAGTACTTC. Translation: CASSLSGGQPDIQYF.

The chain joins TRBV5-1 to TRBJ1-5, with 10 bases that match TRBD1. Trimming removed 4 bases from V and 9 bases from J; junction bases left unmatched: 4. CDR3 length: 13 residues. The germline CDR1 and CDR2 sequences are SGHRS and YFSETQ. This CDR3 is CASSEGTGAPQHF. The DNA for the CDR3 is TGCGCCAGCAGCGAGGGGACAGGGGCGCCCCAGCATTTT.